The 21 T cell receptor beta chains reported below all come from one sample, sequenced in a study of blood T cell repertoires in COVID-19. TCRdb's table, derived via immunoSEQ multiplex PCR, lists solely in-frame clones and lacks some. The repertoire has about 40,000 clones, about four fifths of them found once; the top ten carry about 25%. The material sequenced was peripheral blood. The receptors originated from a human donor with acute or convalescent COVID-19. The donor label of this sample is uncertain.

V and J are TRBV2 and TRBJ2-3; 9 bases map to TRBD2. The CDR3 consists of 17 residues. The germline CDR1 and CDR2 sequences are SNHLY and FYNNEI. With V trimmed by 6 bases and J by 1 base, 11 bases remained unmatched. The CDR3, as DNA: TGTGCCAGCAGGGGGGGGCTAGCGGGGAGTCGCACAGATACGCAGTATTTT. Translation gives CASRGGLAGSRTDTQYF.

This sequence joins TRBV7-2 and TRBJ1-4, with a possible D match to TRBD1 (6 bases). The CDR3 covers 14 residues. Trimming took 6 bases from V and 5 from J, leaving 13 bases between them. The germline CDR1 and CDR2 sequences are SGHTA and FQGNSA. CDR3 in amino acids: CASRTGQMNEKLFF. The CDR3 nucleotides are TGTGCCAGCAGGACAGGACAGATGAATGAAAAACTGTTTTTT.

The chain is built from TRBV30 and TRBJ1-2; 11 nucleotides agree with TRBD1. J lost 7 bases, V lost 2 bases, and 9 bases had no gene match. The CDR3 sequence is 15 residues long. Germline lookup yields CDR1 GTSNPN and CDR2 SVGIG (reference sequence). CDR3 bases: TGTGCCTGGAGTCCCTGGGACAGGGGGTCGGGTGGCTACACCTTC. It yields the protein CAWSPWDRGSGGYTF.

The chain carries TRBV11-3 and TRBJ2-2, with D maybe TRBD2 (5 bases). V was cut by 2 bases and J by 4 bases, with 14 bases left in between. The CDR3 runs 16 residues. Germline V gene lookup returns CDR1 SGHNT and CDR2 YENEEA. DNA of the CDR3: TGTGCCAGCAGCTTATGGGCCGGGATGGGCACCGGGGAGCTGTTTTTT. It yields the protein CASSLWAGMGTGELFF. The variable domain in full, with the rest retrieved from reference TRBV11-3 and TRBJ2-2, is EAGVVQSPRYKIIEKKQPVAFWCNPISGHNTLYWYLQNLGQGPELLIRYENEEAVDDSQLPKDRFSAERLKGVDSTLKIQPAELGDSAVYLCASSLWAGMGTGELFFGEGSRLTVL.

By sample fraction, this clone is medium-sized. The V and J genes are TRBV6-5 and TRBJ1-5; the D gene is possibly TRBD1 (5 bases). Per germline, CDR1 MNHEY and CDR2 SVGAGI. V was shortened by 6 bases and J by 5 bases, with 14 bases between the two germline ends. This CDR3 is 14 amino acids long. The CDR3 nucleotides read TGTGCCAGCAGCCCGTCAGGGTCCTATCAGCCCCAGCATTTT. Translated: CASSPSGSYQPQHF.

The chain recombines TRBV24-1 with TRBJ2-3; D is ambiguous. The CDR3 runs to 13 residues. Germline V lookup: CDR1 KGHDR, CDR2 SFDVKD. Deletions cut 5 bases from V and 2 bases from J, with 7 bases between. The CDR3 DNA reads as TGTGCCACCAGTGCTATAAACACAGATACGCAGTATTTT. It specifies CATSAINTDTQYF.

A few counts support this clone. The chain carries TRBV7-3 and TRBJ2-5, with TRBD2 as a possible D gene (5 bases). The CDR3 extends over 14 amino acids. V lost 5 bases and J lost 4, with 14 bases in between. Germline CDR1 SGHTA, CDR2 FQGTGA. DNA of the CDR3: TGTGCCAGCAGCGAGGGTTCGTGGGGAGAGACCCAGTACTTC. Translated: CASSEGSWGETQYF.

The V and J genes are TRBV19 and TRBJ1-2; the match to TRBD1 covers 10 bases. With V trimmed by 3 bases and J by 2 bases, 9 bases remained unmatched. This CDR3 comprises 17 residues. CDR1 and CDR2 from the germline V gene are LNHDA and SQIVND (reference sequence). CDR3 region: CASSMGPGQGRNYGYTF. CDR3 nucleotide sequence: TGTGCCAGTAGTATGGGGCCGGGACAGGGGCGAAACTATGGCTACACCTTC. The full variable domain, in which reference TRBV19 and TRBJ1-2 provide the parts outside the CDR3, is DGGITQSPKYLFRKEGQNVTLSCEQNLNHDAMYWYRQDPGQGLRLIYYSQIVNDFQKGDIAEGYSVSREKKESFPLTVTSAQKNPTAFYLCASSMGPGQGRNYGYTFGSGTRLTVV.

The chain employs TRBV19 and TRBJ1-6; 7 bases align to TRBD1. In germline, CDR1 is LNHDA, CDR2 SQIVND (reference sequence). Trimming removed 3 bases from V and 11 bases from J; junction bases left unmatched: 7. This CDR3 has 14 residues. The CDR3 region is CASSMGRGFTPLHF. Written as DNA, the CDR3 is TGTGCCAGTAGTATGGGCAGGGGGTTTACACCCCTCCACTTT.

This rearrangement joins TRBV28 to TRBJ1-3, with D maybe TRBD1 (5 bases). The CDR3 consists of 14 residues. Germline values: CDR1 MDHEN, CDR2 SYDVKM. The V and J ends lost 5 bases and 3 bases respectively, with 11 bases between them. CDR3 nucleotides: TGTGCCAGCAGTCAGGGCACCCTTGGAAACACCATATATTTT. Translation: CASSQGTLGNTIYF.

The chain combines TRBV27 with TRBJ2-1; 11 bases are a match to TRBD2. Trimming took 6 bases from V and 5 from J; bases not matched to a gene: 6. The length of the CDR3 is 15 residues. CDR1 and CDR2 (germline): MNHEY, SMNVEV (reference sequence). The CDR3 nucleotides read TGTGCCAGCAGCCTTAGCGGGAGGGGGAACAATGAGCAGTTCTTC. This encodes CASSLSGRGNNEQFF.

The chain has TRBV27 and TRBJ2-3; D perhaps matches TRBD2 (7 bases). Germline CDR1 MNHEY, CDR2 SMNVEV (reference sequence). The CDR3 consists of 15 residues. The V and J ends lost 5 bases and 4 bases respectively, with 16 bases between them. The DNA for the CDR3 is TGTGCCAGCAGTCCGATCGGGGGGCGGTCAGATACGCAGTATTTT. It encodes CASSPIGGRSDTQYF.

The chain couples TRBV9 to TRBJ2-2; 8 positions agree with TRBD1. The trim removed 4 bases at V and 1 base at J, leaving 6 bases unmatched. The CDR3 length is 16 residues. Germline loops: CDR1 SGDLS, CDR2 YYNGEE. The CDR3 DNA follows: TGTGCCAGCAGCATAGGACAGGGCCAGAACACCGGGGAGCTGTTTTTT. Amino acid sequence: CASSIGQGQNTGELFF.

The count of this clone is one. J is TRBJ2-6 and V is TRBV15; no definite D call. V was clipped by 0 bases and J by 0 bases, with 9 bases between them. The germline gives CDR1 LNHNV, CDR2 YYDKDF (reference sequence). The CDR3 runs 17 residues. CDR3 in amino acids: CATSRDLIGSGANVLTF. The CDR3 bases are TGTGCCACCAGCAGAGATCTCATCGGCTCTGGGGCCAACGTCCTGACTTTC.

V is TRBV11-1 and J is TRBJ2-1, with 7 bases fitting TRBD1. In germline, CDR1 is SGHAT, CDR2 FQDESV (reference sequence). V shed 5 bases and J 4 bases; nucleotides not matched to a gene: 5. The CDR3 totals 14 residues. This chain's CDR3 is CASSTGDRYNEQFF. The CDR3 region has the DNA TGTGCCAGCAGCACCGGGGACAGATACAATGAGCAGTTCTTC. Full variable domain (rest looked up from reference TRBV11-1 and TRBJ2-1): EAEVAQSPRYKITEKSQAVAFWCDPISGHATLYWYRQILGQGPELLVQFQDESVVDDSQLPKDRFSAERLKGVDSTLKIQPAELGDSAMYLCASSTGDRYNEQFFGPGTRLTVL.

The rearrangement links TRBV6-5 to TRBJ2-5; D may be TRBD2 (7 bases). The V and J ends lost 7 bases and 5 bases respectively, with 17 bases between them. Germline CDR1 is MNHEY and CDR2 is SVGAGI. The CDR3 loop spans 14 amino acids. CDR3 residues: CASIAGAPPETQYF. CDR3 nucleotide sequence: TGTGCCAGCATTGCGGGGGCACCCCCGGAGACCCAGTACTTC.

V is TRBV29-1 and J is TRBJ2-5; D unclear. The V gene lost 2 bases and the J gene lost 4 bases, with 11 bases spanning the gap. The CDR3 loop spans 13 amino acids. Germline assignment: CDR1 SQVTM and CDR2 ANQGSEA. CDR3: CSVEYGLRETQYF. CDR3 DNA sequence: TGCAGCGTTGAATATGGTTTGAGAGAGACCCAGTACTTC.

This clone was seen only once. This chain uses TRBV4-3 with TRBJ1-2; D is perhaps TRBD1 (5 bases). Germline V gene sequence: CDR1 LGHNA, CDR2 YSLEER. V was pared by 1 base and J by 8 bases, with 14 bases between. The CDR3 runs 14 residues. The CDR3 DNA is TGCGCCAGCAGCCAAGCCCAAATGGGGGGGGGCTACACCTTC. It encodes CASSQAQMGGGYTF.

The chain combines TRBV28 with TRBJ1-1; 9 bases agree with TRBD1. Trimming at V came to 6 bases and at J to 4 bases, leaving 12 bases not matched to a gene. The germline gives CDR1 MDHEN, CDR2 SYDVKM. The CDR3 is made up of 16 amino acids. In DNA form, the CDR3 reads TGTGCCAGCAGGGACAGGGGAGGCCGAATGGGCACTGAAGCTTTCTTT. Its protein is CASRDRGGRMGTEAFF. The whole variable domain, remainder taken from reference TRBV28 and TRBJ1-1, is DVKVTQSSRYLVKRTGEKVFLECVQDMDHENMFWYRQDPGLGLRLIYFSYDVKMKEKGDIPEGYSVSREKKERFSLILESASTNQTSMYLCASRDRGGRMGTEAFFGQGTRLTVV.

This chain uses TRBV5-8 with TRBJ1-1, with 7 bases lining up with TRBD1. Germline V gene data show CDR1 as SGHTS and CDR2 as YDEGEE. The junction had 4 bases not matched to a gene; V was cut back by 0 bases and J by 5 bases. CDR3 length: 14 amino acids. The CDR3 DNA is TGTGCCAGCAGCTTGGGACAGGGATTAACTGAAGCTTTCTTT. It yields the protein CASSLGQGLTEAFF.

Written as DNA, the CDR3 is TGTGCCAGCAGCTTTGGGGCTAGCGGAACCTACGAGCAGTACTTC. It specifies CASSFGASGTYEQYF. The rearrangement joins TRBV7-2 to TRBJ2-7, with TRBD2 identical over 7 bases. The length of the CDR3 is 15 residues. Germline assignment: CDR1 SGHTA and CDR2 FQGNSA. V gave up 3 bases and J gave up 2 bases; unmatched junction bases: 7.